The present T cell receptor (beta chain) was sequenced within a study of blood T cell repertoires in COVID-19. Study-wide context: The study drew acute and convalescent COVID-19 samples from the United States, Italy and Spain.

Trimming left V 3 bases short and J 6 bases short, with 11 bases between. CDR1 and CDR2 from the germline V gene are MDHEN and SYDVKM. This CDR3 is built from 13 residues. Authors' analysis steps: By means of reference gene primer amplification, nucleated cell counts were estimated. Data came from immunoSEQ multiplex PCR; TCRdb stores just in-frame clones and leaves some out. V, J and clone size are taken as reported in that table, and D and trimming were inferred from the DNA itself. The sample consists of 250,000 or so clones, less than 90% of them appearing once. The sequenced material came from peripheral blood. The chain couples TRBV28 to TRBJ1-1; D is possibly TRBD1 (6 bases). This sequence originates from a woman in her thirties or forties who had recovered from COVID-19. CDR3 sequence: CASSLGGLAEAFF. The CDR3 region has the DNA TGTGCCAGCAGTTTGGGGGGGCTTGCTGAAGCTTTCTTT.